These T cell receptor beta chains were read from a single sample in a study of neurological immune-mediated disorders. Via MiXCR, TCRdb re-called the 5' RACE reads, giving one row per CDR3 protein. The sample has 55,000 to 80,000 distinct CDR3 sequences; 12% to 15% are singletons. The sample taken for sequencing was PBMCs. These receptors were collected from a female donor with HTLV-1-associated myelopathy (HAM/TSP). Each CDR3 is given with its conserved first and last residue. D genes are given only for firm matches. Size tells how often a clone was seen (once, few, many) or the class of an expanded clone, and some rows leave it out.

clone_size: many; d_call: .; v_call: TRBV10-3; j_call: TRBJ2-3; cdr3_nt: TGTGCCATCAGTGAGTCGACAGATACGCAGTATTTT; cdr3_aa: CAISESTDTQYF
clone_size: .; d_call: TRBD2; v_call: TRBV6-5; j_call: TRBJ2-2; cdr3_nt: TGTGCCAGCAGTTACTCGCAGTCTAGCGGGGCCGGGGAGCTGTTTTTT; cdr3_aa: CASSYSQSSGAGELFF
clone_size: many; d_call: .; v_call: TRBV28; j_call: TRBJ2-3; cdr3_nt: TGTGCCAGCAGTTCCCCGGGTTCTCGGGCAGATACGCAGTATTTT; cdr3_aa: CASSSPGSRADTQYF
clone_size: many; d_call: .; v_call: TRBV7-2; j_call: TRBJ1-6; cdr3_nt: TGTGCCAGCAGCTTAGCAGGGGCGGTGATTAATTCACCCCTCCACTTT; cdr3_aa: CASSLAGAVINSPLHF
clone_size: many; d_call: TRBD2; v_call: TRBV29-1; j_call: TRBJ2-4; cdr3_nt: TGCAGCGTTGGGACTAGCGGGGGGGGTATAGACATTCAGTACTTC; cdr3_aa: CSVGTSGGGIDIQYF
clone_size: few; d_call: TRBD1; v_call: TRBV20-1; j_call: TRBJ2-4; cdr3_nt: TGCAGTGCTCCACGTACAGGGGCGGCAAACATTCAGTACTTC; cdr3_aa: CSAPRTGAANIQYF
clone_size: many; d_call: TRBD1; v_call: TRBV5-1; j_call: TRBJ2-2; cdr3_nt: TGCGCCAGCAGCTTGGTTTTCGGGACAGAGAACACCGGGGAGCTGTTTTTT; cdr3_aa: CASSLVFGTENTGELFF
clone_size: .; d_call: .; v_call: TRBV5-1; j_call: TRBJ1-5; cdr3_nt: TGCGCCAGCAGCTTGGACGTGGGGAATCAGCCCCAGCATTTT; cdr3_aa: CASSLDVGNQPQHF
clone_size: many; d_call: TRBD1; v_call: TRBV6-5; j_call: TRBJ2-7; cdr3_nt: TGTGCCAGCAGTACCGGGACAGGCCCCTACGAGCAGTACTTC; cdr3_aa: CASSTGTGPYEQYF
clone_size: .; d_call: .; v_call: TRBV5-1; j_call: TRBJ2-5; cdr3_nt: TGCGCCAGCAGCCGGGGGGCGGCAGGGGGCCAAGAGACCCAGTACTTC; cdr3_aa: CASSRGAAGGQETQYF
clone_size: many; d_call: TRBD2; v_call: TRBV12-3/TRBV12-4; j_call: TRBJ2-4; cdr3_nt: TGTGCCAGCAGTGCGGGGGGCTTGGGAAACATTCAGTACTTC; cdr3_aa: CASSAGGLGNIQYF
clone_size: .; d_call: TRBD1; v_call: TRBV20-1; j_call: TRBJ2-5; cdr3_nt: TGCAGTGCTAGAGAGGGGACAGGGGGAGAGACCCAGTACTTC; cdr3_aa: CSAREGTGGETQYF
clone_size: many; d_call: TRBD1; v_call: TRBV5-1; j_call: TRBJ2-1; cdr3_nt: TGCGCCAGCAGCAAATCCGGGACAGGGGACTATGAGCAGTTCTTC; cdr3_aa: CASSKSGTGDYEQFF
clone_size: many; d_call: .; v_call: TRBV29-1; j_call: TRBJ1-5; cdr3_nt: TGCAGCGTCCAGTATAATAGCAATCAGCCCCAGCATTTT; cdr3_aa: CSVQYNSNQPQHF
clone_size: .; d_call: .; v_call: TRBV29-1; j_call: TRBJ2-7; cdr3_nt: TGCAGCGTTGCTAAGGACCCTAGCTCCTACGAGCAGTACTTC; cdr3_aa: CSVAKDPSSYEQYF
clone_size: many; d_call: TRBD1; v_call: TRBV6-5; j_call: TRBJ1-4; cdr3_nt: TGTGCCAGCAGAGGGGCAGGGGGCTTGATGGGACTGTTTTTT; cdr3_aa: CASRGAGGLMGLFF
clone_size: many; d_call: TRBD2; v_call: TRBV28; j_call: TRBJ2-3; cdr3_nt: TGTGCCAGCAGGGAGACGGGGGGGGCAACAGATACGCAGTATTTT; cdr3_aa: CASRETGGATDTQYF
clone_size: many; d_call: TRBD2; v_call: TRBV20-1; j_call: TRBJ2-5; cdr3_nt: TGCAGTGGGGTTGGGGACTATAAGTACCAAGAGACCCAGTACTTC; cdr3_aa: CSGVGDYKYQETQYF
clone_size: many; d_call: .; v_call: TRBV28; j_call: TRBJ2-5; cdr3_nt: TGTGCCAGCAGTTTACTGGGGCGTGAGACCCAGTACTTC; cdr3_aa: CASSLLGRETQYF
clone_size: few; d_call: .; v_call: TRBV27; j_call: TRBJ2-2; cdr3_nt: TGTGCCAGCAAATCCGGGACTCAGAACACCGGGGAGCTGTTTTTT; cdr3_aa: CASKSGTQNTGELFF
clone_size: .; d_call: .; v_call: TRBV9; j_call: TRBJ2-7; cdr3_nt: TGTGCCAGCAGCGTTGCGGACCGGGGGGAGCAGTACTTC; cdr3_aa: CASSVADRGEQYF
clone_size: many; d_call: .; v_call: TRBV7-7; j_call: TRBJ2-3; cdr3_nt: TGTGCCAGCAGCCCACGGGTTGGCGGATCGTACATAAGCACAGATACGCAGTATTTT; cdr3_aa: CASSPRVGGSYISTDTQYF
clone_size: .; d_call: .; v_call: TRBV7-9; j_call: TRBJ2-7; cdr3_nt: TGTGCCAGCAGCTTTGGGGTTTCCTACGAGCAGTACTTC; cdr3_aa: CASSFGVSYEQYF